The 21 T cell receptor beta chains reported below all come from one sample, sequenced in a study of T cell responses to AZD1222 COVID-19 vaccine. Profiled with immunoSEQ multiplex PCR; TCRdb holds only in-frame clones, not every one. The profile shows fewer than 130,000 clones, 94% of them singletons. This material consisted of peripheral blood, taken 28 days after the second AZD1222 dose. The receptors stem from an adult who received the AZD1222 COVID-19 vaccine.

V usage is TRBV6-1 and J usage is TRBJ1-1; the D is unclear. The CDR3 length is 13 residues. Germline CDR1 is MNHNS and CDR2 is SASEGT. Trimming cost V 1 base and J 5 bases, with 8 bases left between them. The CDR3: CASSEGRLTEAFF. As DNA, the CDR3 is TGTGCCAGCAGTGAAGGGAGACTGACTGAAGCTTTCTTT.

This sequence joins TRBV19 and TRBJ2-1; 11 bases map to TRBD2. The CDR3 contains 17 residues. V lost 1 base, J lost 2 bases, and 4 bases stayed unmatched. Per the germline V gene, CDR1 is LNHDA and CDR2 is SQIVND (reference sequence). The CDR3 reads CASSIALAGGPYNEQFF. The CDR3 DNA reads as TGTGCCAGTAGTATAGCCCTAGCGGGGGGACCCTACAATGAGCAGTTCTTC.

The rearrangement uses TRBV27 and TRBJ1-4, with TRBD1 matching over 7 bases. The CDR3 has 15 residues. Germline trimming cut 2 bases from V and 8 bases from J; bases unmatched to any gene: 8. From germline, CDR1 is MNHEY and CDR2 SMNVEV (reference sequence). The CDR3 loop is CASSLNWGTAEKLFF. In DNA form, the CDR3 reads TGTGCCAGCAGTTTAAATTGGGGGACAGCCGAAAAACTGTTTTTT.

The rearrangement uses TRBV19 and TRBJ1-1; D is perhaps TRBD1 (5 bases). The CDR3 is 14 amino acids. The germline CDR1 and CDR2 sequences are LNHDA and SQIVND (reference sequence). V dropped 4 bases and J dropped 1 base, with 10 bases sitting between them. Written as DNA, the CDR3 is TGTGCCAGTAGTAGGGACGGGAGGAACACTGAAGCTTTCTTT. Translated: CASSRDGRNTEAFF.

The chain uses TRBV3-1 (or the pseudogene TRBV3-2) and TRBJ2-3; D gene uncertain. Germline V CDR1 and CDR2: LGHDT, YNNKEL (reference sequence). Trimming shortened V by 0 bases and J by 0 bases, and 7 bases separated the two germline ends. The CDR3 is 15 residues long. CDR3 in amino acids: CASSQDWASTDTQYF. The CDR3 bases are TGTGCCAGCAGCCAAGATTGGGCTAGCACAGATACGCAGTATTTT.

This clone has more than one count but fewer than ten. The chain uses TRBV7-9 and TRBJ1-6, with D possibly being TRBD1 (5 bases). In germline, CDR1 is SEHNR, CDR2 FQNEAQ (reference sequence). The CDR3 has 16 amino acids. V was cut by 2 bases and J by 6 bases, with 14 bases left in between. CDR3 DNA: TGTGCCAGCAGCTTAACTAAAGACAGATTTAATTCACCCCTCCACTTT. Translated, it gives CASSLTKDRFNSPLHF.

The genes are TRBV7-8 and TRBJ2-7, with D possibly TRBD1 on 6 matching bases. CDR3 size: 14 residues. CDR1 is SGHVS and CDR2 is FQNEAQ in the germline V gene. With 5 bases removed from V and 2 bases from J, the gap between germline ends came to 13 bases. As DNA, the CDR3 is TGTGCCAGCAGCCAGTCGACAGGTCCCTACGAGCAGTACTTC. This sequence encodes CASSQSTGPYEQYF.

The rearrangement links TRBV18 to TRBJ2-7; the D gene is possibly TRBD2 (5 bases). Between the trimmed V and J ends, which lost 5 bases and 6 bases, there was a span of 8 bases. CDR3 length: 11 amino acids. The germline gives CDR1 KGHSH, CDR2 LQKENI. This CDR3 reads CASSSEVEQYF. The CDR3, as DNA: TGTGCCAGCTCATCGGAGGTCGAGCAGTACTTC.

The gene calls are TRBV29-1 and TRBJ2-1; TRBD1 agrees at 10 bases. Germline V gene data show CDR1 as SQVTM and CDR2 as ANQGSEA. The CDR3 is 16 amino acids. The ends lost 0 bases at V and 6 bases at J; junction bases unmatched: 8. The CDR3 nucleotides read TGCAGCGTTGAAGAGGGGACGGGGACAGGGGCCAATGAGCAGTTCTTC. Its protein is CSVEEGTGTGANEQFF.

The chain combines TRBV10-1 with TRBJ1-1; D is ambiguous. V gave up 4 bases and J gave up 1 base, with 13 bases separating them. CDR1 is WNHNN and CDR2 is SYGVQD in the germline V gene (reference sequence). The CDR3 contains 15 residues. For the CDR3, the DNA is TGCGCCAGCAGTGGGTCTCCCGGGTCGAACACTGAAGCTTTCTTT. Its protein product is CASSGSPGSNTEAFF.

The chain uses TRBV27 and TRBJ2-2; D unclear. The CDR3 is 13 residues long. Trimming removed 0 bases from V and 6 bases from J, with 5 bases in between. Germline CDR1 reads MNHEY; CDR2 reads SMNVEV (reference sequence). The CDR3 bases are TGTGCCAGCAGTTTATCGTCGGCCGGGGAGCTGTTTTTT. The encoded protein is CASSLSSAGELFF.

The chain combines TRBV4-1 with TRBJ2-1, with D possibly TRBD2 on 5 matching bases. V was clipped by 0 bases and J by 7 bases, with 10 bases between them. From germline, CDR1 is MGHRA and CDR2 YSYEKL. The length of the CDR3 is 14 residues. CDR3 DNA sequence: TGCGCCAGCAGCCAAGATCCGGGCGGGAATGAGCAGTTCTTC. Amino acids: CASSQDPGGNEQFF.

The V gene is TRBV19, the J gene TRBJ2-5; D could derive from TRBD1 or TRBD2 (5 bases each). V lost 5 bases to trimming and J lost 4 bases, with 17 bases between them. CDR3 length: 15 amino acids. Germline CDR1 LNHDA, CDR2 SQIVND (reference sequence). The CDR3 protein is CASSFGDVISETQYF. The CDR3 nucleotides read TGTGCCAGTAGTTTCGGGGACGTGATATCAGAGACCCAGTACTTC.

The chain combines TRBV10-2 with TRBJ1-4; D not resolved. CDR1 is WSHSY, CDR2 SAAADI, per germline. V was trimmed by 5 bases and J by 3 bases, leaving 16 bases between them. The CDR3 extends over 16 amino acids. The CDR3 bases are TGCGCCAGCAGTCGGGATTACCATACCCCTAATGAAAAACTGTTTTTT. It yields the protein CASSRDYHTPNEKLFF.

CDR3 sequence reads: CASSLVAGGVITEAFF. As DNA, the CDR3 is TGCGCCAGCAGCTTGGTGGCAGGGGGCGTGATCACTGAAGCTTTCTTT. This chain uses TRBV5-1 with TRBJ1-1, with 8 bases aligning to TRBD1. The CDR3 runs to 16 residues. Germline V gene data show CDR1 as SGHRS and CDR2 as YFSETQ. Trimming removed 0 bases from V and 4 bases from J; junction bases left unmatched: 8.

There are a few counts of this clone. V gene TRBV14 combines with J gene TRBJ2-1; D might be TRBD2 (6 bases). The CDR3 has 15 amino acids. Trimming took 2 bases from V and 0 from J, leaving 8 bases between them. CDR1 is SGHDN and CDR2 is FVKESK in the germline V gene. The CDR3 spells CASSQFGSSYNEQFF. CDR3 DNA sequence: TGTGCCAGCAGCCAATTCGGGAGCTCCTACAATGAGCAGTTCTTC.

The chain carries TRBV18 and TRBJ2-7; possible D gene TRBD1, 6 bases. There are 16 residues in the CDR3. CDR1 and CDR2 (germline): KGHSH, LQKENI. V lost 3 bases to trimming and J lost 2 bases, with 17 bases between them. DNA for the CDR3: TGTGCCAGCTCACCTCGCTTGACAGGTTTTACCTACGAGCAGTACTTC. Its translation is CASSPRLTGFTYEQYF.

The J gene is TRBJ2-7, the V gene TRBV10-2; weak D call: TRBD1 (5 bases). The ends were cut back, 0 bases at V and 3 bases at J, with 9 bases in the middle. Germline V gene lookup returns CDR1 WSHSY and CDR2 SAAADI. The CDR3 covers 14 residues. The CDR3 loop is CASSESGQFYEQYF. CDR3 sequence (DNA): TGCGCCAGCAGTGAGTCAGGACAATTCTACGAGCAGTACTTC.

The V gene is TRBV19, the J gene TRBJ2-2; tentatively, D is TRBD1 or TRBD2 (5 bases each). V dropped 6 bases and J dropped 4 bases, with 12 bases sitting between them. Germline V gene data show CDR1 as LNHDA and CDR2 as SQIVND (reference sequence). CDR3 length: 14 amino acids. CDR3 in amino acids: CASRPRGGTGELFF. The CDR3 DNA reads as TGTGCCAGTAGGCCCCGTGGGGGCACCGGGGAGCTGTTTTTT.

The gene calls are TRBV10-3 and TRBJ1-2; D unclear. This CDR3 contains 15 residues. CDR1 and CDR2 from the germline V gene are ENHRY and SYGVKD. The V end lost 0 bases, the J end lost 2 bases, and 10 bases lay between the germline ends. The CDR3 DNA is TGTGCCATCAGTGAGTCGGTTGAGGTAAACTATGGCTACACCTTC. Its translation is CAISESVEVNYGYTF.

The chain joins TRBV9 to TRBJ1-2; D uncertain. CDR3 length: 16 residues. CDR1 is SGDLS and CDR2 is YYNGEE in the germline V gene. V lost 0 bases to trimming and J lost 8 bases, with 20 bases between them. The CDR3 loop is CASSVAELGGKRGYTF. For the CDR3, the DNA is TGTGCCAGCAGCGTAGCAGAATTAGGAGGGAAGCGGGGCTACACCTTC.